A selection of T cell receptor beta chains follows, all from one sample in a study of T cell responses to AZD1222 COVID-19 vaccine. Only in-frame clones appear in the TCRdb table, and some are missing; sequencing was by immunoSEQ multiplex PCR. The table has 100,000 to 140,000 clones, approximately 89% seen once. Source: peripheral blood, taken on day 0 of AZD1222 vaccination. These receptors were taken from an adult in good health. Each CDR3 is given with its conserved first and last residue. Each record gives: V gene, J gene, clone size, D gene, CDR3 protein, CDR3 DNA. D genes are given only for firm matches. Clone size is stated in some rows and not others, as once, few, many or a class when expanded.

v_call: TRBV6-1
j_call: TRBJ1-3
clone_size: -
d_call: TRBD1
cdr3_aa: CASSATAQGNGNTIYF
cdr3_nt: TGTGCCAGCAGTGCCACAGCACAGGGGAATGGAAACACCATATATTTT

v_call: TRBV30
j_call: TRBJ1-5
clone_size: -
d_call: TRBD1
cdr3_aa: CAWSSGQRNQPQHF
cdr3_nt: TGTGCCTGGAGTTCGGGACAGCGCAATCAGCCCCAGCATTTT

v_call: TRBV27
j_call: TRBJ1-2
clone_size: -
d_call: TRBD1
cdr3_aa: CASSPETGSDGYTF
cdr3_nt: TGTGCCAGCAGTCCAGAGACAGGGTCCGATGGCTACACCTTC

v_call: TRBV6-2/TRBV6-3
j_call: TRBJ2-2
clone_size: -
d_call: TRBD2
cdr3_aa: CASSYASAGGPAGELFF
cdr3_nt: TGTGCCAGCAGTTACGCTTCAGCGGGGGGGCCCGCCGGGGAGCTGTTTTTT

v_call: TRBV11-3
j_call: TRBJ2-5
clone_size: -
d_call: -
cdr3_aa: CASSSSLAGETQYF
cdr3_nt: TGTGCCAGCAGCTCATCACTAGCCGGAGAGACCCAGTACTTC

v_call: TRBV7-9
j_call: TRBJ2-1
clone_size: -
d_call: -
cdr3_aa: CASSWIVYNEQFF
cdr3_nt: TGTGCCAGCAGCTGGATAGTCTACAATGAGCAGTTCTTC

v_call: TRBV30
j_call: TRBJ1-6
clone_size: -
d_call: TRBD1
cdr3_aa: CAWAIQGRDSPLHF
cdr3_nt: TGTGCCTGGGCGATACAGGGGAGGGATTCACCCCTCCACTTT

v_call: TRBV7-9
j_call: TRBJ2-7
clone_size: -
d_call: -
cdr3_aa: CASSSQGAPSSYEQYF
cdr3_nt: TGTGCCAGCAGCTCCCAAGGCGCACCGAGCTCCTACGAGCAGTACTTC

v_call: TRBV3-1/TRBV3-2
j_call: TRBJ1-3
clone_size: -
d_call: -
cdr3_aa: CASTGPDSGNTIYF
cdr3_nt: TGTGCCAGCACCGGCCCGGACAGCGGAAACACCATATATTTT

v_call: TRBV12-3/TRBV12-4
j_call: TRBJ2-3
clone_size: once
d_call: -
cdr3_aa: CASSQSDTQYF
cdr3_nt: TGTGCCAGCAGTCAATCAGATACGCAGTATTTT

v_call: TRBV24-1
j_call: TRBJ2-3
clone_size: -
d_call: -
cdr3_aa: CATSAGGPGTDTQYF
cdr3_nt: TGTGCCACCAGTGCTGGGGGGCCAGGCACAGATACGCAGTATTTT

v_call: TRBV18
j_call: TRBJ2-2
clone_size: -
d_call: TRBD1
cdr3_aa: CASSRDRVAGELFF
cdr3_nt: TGTGCCAGCTCACGGGACAGGGTTGCCGGGGAGCTGTTTTTT

v_call: TRBV15
j_call: TRBJ1-6
clone_size: -
d_call: -
cdr3_aa: CATSRDGRDYSPLHF
cdr3_nt: TGTGCCACCAGCAGAGATGGCAGGGATTATTCACCCCTCCACTTT

v_call: TRBV12-3/TRBV12-4
j_call: TRBJ1-1
clone_size: -
d_call: -
cdr3_aa: CASSGFMNTEAFF
cdr3_nt: TGTGCCAGCAGCGGTTTCATGAACACTGAAGCTTTCTTT

v_call: TRBV25-1
j_call: TRBJ1-1
clone_size: -
d_call: -
cdr3_aa: CASRWGEEAFF
cdr3_nt: TGTGCCAGCAGGTGGGGGGAAGAAGCTTTCTTT

v_call: TRBV7-2
j_call: TRBJ1-3
clone_size: -
d_call: -
cdr3_aa: CASSLVGGNSGNTIYF
cdr3_nt: TGTGCCAGCAGCTTGGTTGGCGGCAACTCTGGAAACACCATATATTTT

v_call: TRBV7-2
j_call: TRBJ1-1
clone_size: -
d_call: TRBD1
cdr3_aa: CASSTRQGKAEAFF
cdr3_nt: TGTGCCAGCAGCACTAGACAGGGGAAGGCTGAAGCTTTCTTT

v_call: TRBV13
j_call: TRBJ2-7
clone_size: -
d_call: TRBD1
cdr3_aa: CASSLKTGGGDEQYF
cdr3_nt: TGTGCCAGCAGCTTAAAGACAGGGGGAGGCGACGAGCAGTACTTC

v_call: TRBV19
j_call: TRBJ2-5
clone_size: -
d_call: -
cdr3_aa: CASSRRIGYQETQYF
cdr3_nt: TGTGCCAGTAGTCGACGGATCGGATACCAAGAGACCCAGTACTTC

v_call: TRBV19
j_call: TRBJ1-2
clone_size: -
d_call: -
cdr3_aa: CASSIPGRAGYTF
cdr3_nt: TGTGCCAGTAGTATACCGGGCAGGGCGGGCTACACCTTC

v_call: TRBV10-2
j_call: TRBJ2-1
clone_size: -
d_call: -
cdr3_aa: CASRLGQGYFNEQFF
cdr3_nt: TGCGCCAGCAGGTTAGGGCAGGGATACTTTAATGAGCAGTTCTTC

v_call: TRBV7-9
j_call: TRBJ2-1
clone_size: -
d_call: -
cdr3_aa: CASNPGPSSYNEQFF
cdr3_nt: TGTGCCAGCAACCCCGGACCTAGCTCCTACAATGAGCAGTTCTTC

v_call: TRBV7-2
j_call: TRBJ1-3
clone_size: once
d_call: -
cdr3_aa: CASKRRSSGNTIYF
cdr3_nt: TGTGCCAGCAAACGCAGGAGCTCTGGAAACACCATATATTTT

v_call: TRBV3-1/TRBV3-2
j_call: TRBJ2-5
clone_size: -
d_call: -
cdr3_aa: CASSRGPRDIQETQYF
cdr3_nt: TGTGCCAGCAGCCGCGGTCCCCGTGACATTCAAGAGACCCAGTACTTC

v_call: TRBV7-9
j_call: TRBJ2-7
clone_size: -
d_call: -
cdr3_aa: CASSQTSHSYEQYF
cdr3_nt: TGTGCCAGCAGCCAGACTTCCCACTCCTACGAGCAGTACTTC

v_call: TRBV7-9
j_call: TRBJ2-2
clone_size: -
d_call: -
cdr3_aa: CASGRHTGELFF
cdr3_nt: TGTGCCAGTGGGAGGCACACCGGGGAGCTGTTTTTT

v_call: TRBV12-3/TRBV12-4
j_call: TRBJ1-3
clone_size: once
d_call: -
cdr3_aa: CASFQVTNTIYF
cdr3_nt: TGTGCCAGCTTTCAGGTGACAAACACCATATATTTT

v_call: TRBV27
j_call: TRBJ2-3
clone_size: once
d_call: -
cdr3_aa: CASSLSVGGGTDTQYF
cdr3_nt: TGTGCCAGCAGTTTATCCGTCGGTGGCGGCACAGATACGCAGTATTTT

v_call: TRBV3-1/TRBV3-2
j_call: TRBJ2-3
clone_size: -
d_call: TRBD2
cdr3_aa: CASSQDFRFSGGTDTQYF
cdr3_nt: TGTGCCAGCAGCCAAGATTTTCGGTTTAGCGGGGGCACAGATACGCAGTATTTT

v_call: TRBV10-1
j_call: TRBJ1-5
clone_size: -
d_call: TRBD1
cdr3_aa: CASSRGLKGNQPQHF
cdr3_nt: TGCGCCAGCAGCAGGGGGTTGAAGGGCAATCAGCCCCAGCATTTT

v_call: TRBV30
j_call: TRBJ1-2
clone_size: -
d_call: -
cdr3_aa: CAWSAGVALGGYTF
cdr3_nt: TGTGCCTGGAGTGCGGGGGTTGCATTAGGTGGCTACACCTTC

v_call: TRBV10-1
j_call: TRBJ2-1
clone_size: -
d_call: -
cdr3_aa: CASSFVRLF
cdr3_nt: TGCGCCAGCAGCTTCGTTAGGCTCTTC

v_call: TRBV15
j_call: TRBJ2-6
clone_size: -
d_call: TRBD1
cdr3_aa: CATSRGQGASGANVLTF
cdr3_nt: TGTGCCACCAGCAGAGGACAGGGGGCGTCTGGGGCCAACGTCCTGACTTTC

v_call: TRBV3-1/TRBV3-2
j_call: TRBJ2-7
clone_size: -
d_call: -
cdr3_aa: CASSHSWEQYF
cdr3_nt: TGTGCCAGCAGCCATAGTTGGGAGCAGTACTTC

v_call: TRBV4-1
j_call: TRBJ1-5
clone_size: -
d_call: -
cdr3_aa: CASSFDLYQPQHF
cdr3_nt: TGCGCCAGCAGCTTTGACTTGTATCAGCCCCAGCATTTT

v_call: TRBV6-2/TRBV6-3
j_call: TRBJ1-5
clone_size: -
d_call: -
cdr3_aa: CASSYSYIDQPQHF
cdr3_nt: TGTGCCAGCAGTTACTCGTACATCGATCAGCCCCAGCATTTT

v_call: TRBV19
j_call: TRBJ1-1
clone_size: -
d_call: TRBD1
cdr3_aa: CASSTGQENTEAFF
cdr3_nt: TGTGCCAGTAGTACGGGACAGGAGAACACTGAAGCTTTCTTT

v_call: TRBV3-1/TRBV3-2
j_call: TRBJ2-2
clone_size: -
d_call: -
cdr3_aa: CASSQGSPHAGELFF
cdr3_nt: TGTGCCAGCAGCCAAGGATCACCCCACGCCGGGGAGCTGTTTTTT

v_call: TRBV6-6
j_call: TRBJ2-1
clone_size: -
d_call: TRBD2
cdr3_aa: CASRVAGGRNEQFF
cdr3_nt: TGTGCCAGCAGAGTAGCGGGGGGTCGGAATGAGCAGTTCTTC

v_call: TRBV5-4
j_call: TRBJ2-5
clone_size: -
d_call: -
cdr3_aa: CASSLEWGETQYF
cdr3_nt: TGTGCCAGCAGCTTGGAATGGGGGGAGACCCAGTACTTC

v_call: TRBV9
j_call: TRBJ2-1
clone_size: -
d_call: -
cdr3_aa: CASSAGEWTREQFF
cdr3_nt: TGTGCCAGCAGCGCGGGGGAGTGGACGAGGGAGCAGTTCTTC

v_call: TRBV9
j_call: TRBJ1-1
clone_size: -
d_call: -
cdr3_aa: CASSGGDMNTEAFF
cdr3_nt: TGTGCCAGCAGCGGGGGGGACATGAACACTGAAGCTTTCTTT

v_call: TRBV18
j_call: TRBJ1-1
clone_size: -
d_call: TRBD1
cdr3_aa: CASSQKAGGAGTEAFF
cdr3_nt: TGTGCCAGCTCACAAAAGGCAGGGGGCGCTGGGACTGAAGCTTTCTTT

v_call: TRBV5-4
j_call: TRBJ2-3
clone_size: -
d_call: TRBD1
cdr3_aa: CASSSDRGIADTQYF
cdr3_nt: TGTGCCAGCAGCTCGGACAGGGGGATAGCAGATACGCAGTATTTT

v_call: TRBV6-5
j_call: TRBJ2-1
clone_size: -
d_call: TRBD1
cdr3_aa: CASMGTGGNEQFF
cdr3_nt: TGTGCCAGCATGGGGACAGGAGGCAATGAGCAGTTCTTC

v_call: TRBV10-1
j_call: TRBJ2-5
clone_size: -
d_call: -
cdr3_aa: CASSEALQETQYF
cdr3_nt: TGCGCCAGCAGTGAGGCCTTACAAGAGACCCAGTACTTC

v_call: TRBV4-1
j_call: TRBJ2-1
clone_size: -
d_call: -
cdr3_aa: CASSLSRNEQFF
cdr3_nt: TGCGCCAGCAGCCTTAGCAGAAATGAGCAGTTCTTC

v_call: TRBV9
j_call: TRBJ2-7
clone_size: -
d_call: TRBD1
cdr3_aa: CASSVGPQGTGGYEQYF
cdr3_nt: TGTGCCAGCAGCGTAGGCCCACAGGGGACAGGGGGCTACGAGCAGTACTTC

v_call: TRBV2
j_call: TRBJ2-3
clone_size: -
d_call: -
cdr3_aa: CASSERGTLGADTQYF
cdr3_nt: TGTGCCAGCAGTGAAAGAGGGACTCTAGGCGCAGATACGCAGTATTTT

v_call: TRBV20-1
j_call: TRBJ1-3
clone_size: -
d_call: -
cdr3_aa: CSASETGNTIYF
cdr3_nt: TGCAGTGCCAGTGAAACTGGAAACACCATATATTTT

v_call: TRBV19
j_call: TRBJ1-5
clone_size: -
d_call: TRBD1
cdr3_aa: CASRRTGVDNQPQHF
cdr3_nt: TGTGCCAGTAGGCGGACAGGGGTTGACAATCAGCCCCAGCATTTT

v_call: TRBV2
j_call: TRBJ1-2
clone_size: -
d_call: TRBD1
cdr3_aa: CASSGNRGQEGYTF
cdr3_nt: TGTGCCAGCAGTGGTAACAGGGGTCAGGAGGGCTACACCTTC